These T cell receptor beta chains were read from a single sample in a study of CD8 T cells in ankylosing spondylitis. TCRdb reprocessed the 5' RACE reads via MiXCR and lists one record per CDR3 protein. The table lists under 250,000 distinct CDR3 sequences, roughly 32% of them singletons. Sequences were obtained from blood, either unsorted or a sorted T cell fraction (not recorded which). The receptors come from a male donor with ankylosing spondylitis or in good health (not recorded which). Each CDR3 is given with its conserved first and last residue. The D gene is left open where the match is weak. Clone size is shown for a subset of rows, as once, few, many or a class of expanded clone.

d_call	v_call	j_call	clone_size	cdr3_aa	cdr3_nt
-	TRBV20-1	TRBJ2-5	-	CSAEGTPIQETQYF	TGCAGTGCTGAGGGGACTCCAATACAAGAGACCCAGTACTTC
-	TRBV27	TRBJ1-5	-	CASRAAQAGQPQHF	TGTGCCAGCAGGGCAGCACAAGCAGGTCAGCCCCAGCATTTT
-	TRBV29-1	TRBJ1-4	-	CSVTTNEKLFF	TGCAGCGTAACAACTAATGAAAAACTGTTTTTT
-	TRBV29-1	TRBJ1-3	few	CSVAFRNTIYF	TGCAGCGTTGCTTTCCGAAACACCATATATTTT
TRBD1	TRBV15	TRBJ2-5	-	CATSSGESRGLGETQYF	TGTGCCACCAGCAGTGGGGAGTCCAGGGGGCTCGGTGAGACCCAGTACTTC
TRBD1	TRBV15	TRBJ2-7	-	CATSRAGTGGYEQYF	TGTGCCACCAGCAGAGCCGGGACAGGGGGCTACGAGCAGTACTTC
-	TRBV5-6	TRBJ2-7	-	CASSRTASTYEQYF	TGTGCCAGCAGCCGGACAGCTTCTACCTACGAGCAGTACTTC
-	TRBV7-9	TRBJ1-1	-	CASSLDNADTEAFF	TGTGCCAGCAGCTTAGATAATGCGGACACTGAAGCTTTCTTT
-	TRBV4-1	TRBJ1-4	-	CASTNVPPGEKLFF	TGCGCCAGCACCAATGTTCCACCGGGAGAAAAACTGTTTTTT
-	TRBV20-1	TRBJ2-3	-	CSAVGTTRDKPGDTQYF	TGCAGTGCTGTAGGGACCACGAGGGATAAGCCGGGGGATACGCAGTATTTT
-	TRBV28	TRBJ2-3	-	CASTEGVSTDTQYF	TGTGCCAGCACCGAGGGCGTCTCCACAGATACGCAGTATTTT
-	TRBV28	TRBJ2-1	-	CASRAQSRTLNEQFF	TGTGCCAGCAGGGCACAGAGCAGGACCCTCAATGAGCAGTTCTTC
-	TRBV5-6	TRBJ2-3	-	CASSFGGARAHTQYF	TGTGCCAGCAGCTTTGGAGGGGCGCGGGCACATACGCAGTATTTT
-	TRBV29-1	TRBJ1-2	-	CSVVGSGINYGYTF	TGCAGCGTTGTGGGATCGGGGATTAACTATGGCTACACCTTC
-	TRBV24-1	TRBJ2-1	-	CATSDFGRRGAGNEQFF	TGTGCCACCAGTGATTTTGGGAGAAGGGGCGCCGGCAATGAGCAGTTCTTC
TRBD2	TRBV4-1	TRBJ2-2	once	CASSQELAGGPAEPGELFF	TGCGCCAGCAGCCAAGAACTAGCGGGGGGGCCTGCGGAGCCCGGGGAGCTGTTTTTT
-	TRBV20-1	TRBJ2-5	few	CSAPFPTQYF	TGCAGTGCCCCGTTCCCGACCCAGTACTTC
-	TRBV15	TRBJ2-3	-	CATSRARTITDTQYF	TGTGCCACCAGCAGAGCTCGGACTATCACAGATACGCAGTATTTT
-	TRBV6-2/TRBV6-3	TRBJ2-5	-	CASSYYDGQETQYF	TGTGCCAGCAGCTACTACGACGGCCAAGAGACCCAGTACTTC
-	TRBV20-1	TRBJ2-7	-	CSASRGVSYEQYF	TGCAGTGCTAGCCGCGGGGTGAGCTACGAGCAGTACTTC
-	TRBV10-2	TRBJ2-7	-	CASSESGAYEQYF	TGCGCCAGCAGTGAGTCTGGTGCCTACGAGCAGTACTTC